This T cell receptor beta chain was captured in a study of blood T cell repertoires in COVID-19. Source study methods: Amplification of reference gene primers was used by the study to estimate nucleated cell counts. TCRdb's table, derived via immunoSEQ multiplex PCR, lists solely in-frame clones and lacks some. That table gives V, J and clone size, and the DNA gave D and trimming. The table includes approximately 260,000 clones, 87% detected once. Germline CDR1 and CDR2: SGDLS and YYNGEE. This CDR3 has 15 amino acids. With 0 bases removed from V and 5 bases from J, the gap between germline ends came to 11 bases. Across fewer than 25 US areas, participants ranged in age from about 18 to 100 years.

The chain links TRBV9 to TRBJ2-2; a weak D match, TRBD2 (6 bases). Material for sequencing was PBMCs or T cells enriched from blood (not recorded which). This receptor was obtained from a woman in her thirties with acute COVID-19. CDR3 residues: CASSVVAAGTGELFF. DNA for the CDR3: TGTGCCAGCAGCGTAGTGGCGGCGGGAACCGGGGAGCTGTTTTTT.